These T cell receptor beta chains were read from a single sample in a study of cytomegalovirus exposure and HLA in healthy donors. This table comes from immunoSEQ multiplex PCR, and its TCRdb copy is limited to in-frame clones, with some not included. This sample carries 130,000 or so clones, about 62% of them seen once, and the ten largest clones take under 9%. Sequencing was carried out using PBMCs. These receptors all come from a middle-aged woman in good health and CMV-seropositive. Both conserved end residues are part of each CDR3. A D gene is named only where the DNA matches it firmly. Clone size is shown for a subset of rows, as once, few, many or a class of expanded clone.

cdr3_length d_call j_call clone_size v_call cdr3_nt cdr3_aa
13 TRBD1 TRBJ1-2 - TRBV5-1 TGCGCCAGCAGCACGGACAGGGAAGGGGGCTACACCTTC CASSTDREGGYTF
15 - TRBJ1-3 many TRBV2 TGTGCCAGCAGTCTTGACAGACGCTCTGGAAACACCATATATTTT CASSLDRRSGNTIYF
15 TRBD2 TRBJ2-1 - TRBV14 TGTGCCAGCAGCCAAGGGGGGGGAGTCTACAATGAGCAGTTCTTC CASSQGGGVYNEQFF
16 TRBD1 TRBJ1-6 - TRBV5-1 TGCGCCAGCAGCTTATCAACTGGGACAGGGACGTCACCCCTCCACTTT CASSLSTGTGTSPLHF
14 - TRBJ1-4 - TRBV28 TGTGCCAGCAGTTTTCCCCAGGAGAGGGATCGACTGTTTTTT CASSFPQERDRLFF
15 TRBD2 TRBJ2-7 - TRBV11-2 TGTGCCAGCAGCTGGACTAGCGGTAACTCCTACGAGCAGTACTTC CASSWTSGNSYEQYF
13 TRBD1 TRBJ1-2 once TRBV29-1 TGCAGCGTTGGACAGGGTGCTAACTATGGCTACACCTTC CSVGQGANYGYTF
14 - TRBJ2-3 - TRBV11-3 TGTGCCAGCAGCTTACCCCTAGCTTGGGATACGCAGTATTTT CASSLPLAWDTQYF
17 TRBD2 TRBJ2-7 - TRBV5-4 TGTGCCAGCAGCTTCGGACTAGCGACAACAGGGGCCTACGAGCAGTACTTC CASSFGLATTGAYEQYF
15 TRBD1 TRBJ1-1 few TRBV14 TGTGCCAGCAGCTTGAGGACAGGGGGGAACACTGAAGCTTTCTTT CASSLRTGGNTEAFF
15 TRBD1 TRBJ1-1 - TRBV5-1 TGCGCCAGCAGCGCAGGACAGGGGGAGAGGACTGAAGCTTTCTTT CASSAGQGERTEAFF
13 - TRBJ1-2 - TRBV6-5 TGTGCCAGCTGGCGTGGTGGCGGCTATGGCTACCCCTTC CASWRGGGYGYPF
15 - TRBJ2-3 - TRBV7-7 TGTGCTAGCAGCTTAGTTGGGGGCCAAGGAGATACGCAGTATTTT CASSLVGGQGDTQYF